This record concerns one TCR beta chain sequence. The CDR3 totals 15 residues. V lost 7 bases and J lost 7; bases outside the gene matches: 13. Germline CDR1 reads MNHEY; CDR2 reads SVGAGI. The record originates from a study of blood T cell repertoires in COVID-19. Study summary: Sample material is recorded as cDNA or gDNA derived from T cells, B-cell-depleted T cells, or PBMCs.

Method: immunoSEQ multiplex PCR; TCRdb's copy keeps in-frame clones and lacks some. The data hold about 190,000 clones, with over 75% observed a single time. The clonotype was recovered from a man in his forties or fifties who had recovered from COVID-19. The J gene is TRBJ2-1, the V gene TRBV6-5; 7 positions agree with TRBD2. Sequenced material: peripheral blood. The CDR3 nucleotides are TGTGCCAGCATCGGACGAGGGAGGGCCGAAAATGAGCAGTTCTTC. As protein: CASIGRGRAENEQFF.